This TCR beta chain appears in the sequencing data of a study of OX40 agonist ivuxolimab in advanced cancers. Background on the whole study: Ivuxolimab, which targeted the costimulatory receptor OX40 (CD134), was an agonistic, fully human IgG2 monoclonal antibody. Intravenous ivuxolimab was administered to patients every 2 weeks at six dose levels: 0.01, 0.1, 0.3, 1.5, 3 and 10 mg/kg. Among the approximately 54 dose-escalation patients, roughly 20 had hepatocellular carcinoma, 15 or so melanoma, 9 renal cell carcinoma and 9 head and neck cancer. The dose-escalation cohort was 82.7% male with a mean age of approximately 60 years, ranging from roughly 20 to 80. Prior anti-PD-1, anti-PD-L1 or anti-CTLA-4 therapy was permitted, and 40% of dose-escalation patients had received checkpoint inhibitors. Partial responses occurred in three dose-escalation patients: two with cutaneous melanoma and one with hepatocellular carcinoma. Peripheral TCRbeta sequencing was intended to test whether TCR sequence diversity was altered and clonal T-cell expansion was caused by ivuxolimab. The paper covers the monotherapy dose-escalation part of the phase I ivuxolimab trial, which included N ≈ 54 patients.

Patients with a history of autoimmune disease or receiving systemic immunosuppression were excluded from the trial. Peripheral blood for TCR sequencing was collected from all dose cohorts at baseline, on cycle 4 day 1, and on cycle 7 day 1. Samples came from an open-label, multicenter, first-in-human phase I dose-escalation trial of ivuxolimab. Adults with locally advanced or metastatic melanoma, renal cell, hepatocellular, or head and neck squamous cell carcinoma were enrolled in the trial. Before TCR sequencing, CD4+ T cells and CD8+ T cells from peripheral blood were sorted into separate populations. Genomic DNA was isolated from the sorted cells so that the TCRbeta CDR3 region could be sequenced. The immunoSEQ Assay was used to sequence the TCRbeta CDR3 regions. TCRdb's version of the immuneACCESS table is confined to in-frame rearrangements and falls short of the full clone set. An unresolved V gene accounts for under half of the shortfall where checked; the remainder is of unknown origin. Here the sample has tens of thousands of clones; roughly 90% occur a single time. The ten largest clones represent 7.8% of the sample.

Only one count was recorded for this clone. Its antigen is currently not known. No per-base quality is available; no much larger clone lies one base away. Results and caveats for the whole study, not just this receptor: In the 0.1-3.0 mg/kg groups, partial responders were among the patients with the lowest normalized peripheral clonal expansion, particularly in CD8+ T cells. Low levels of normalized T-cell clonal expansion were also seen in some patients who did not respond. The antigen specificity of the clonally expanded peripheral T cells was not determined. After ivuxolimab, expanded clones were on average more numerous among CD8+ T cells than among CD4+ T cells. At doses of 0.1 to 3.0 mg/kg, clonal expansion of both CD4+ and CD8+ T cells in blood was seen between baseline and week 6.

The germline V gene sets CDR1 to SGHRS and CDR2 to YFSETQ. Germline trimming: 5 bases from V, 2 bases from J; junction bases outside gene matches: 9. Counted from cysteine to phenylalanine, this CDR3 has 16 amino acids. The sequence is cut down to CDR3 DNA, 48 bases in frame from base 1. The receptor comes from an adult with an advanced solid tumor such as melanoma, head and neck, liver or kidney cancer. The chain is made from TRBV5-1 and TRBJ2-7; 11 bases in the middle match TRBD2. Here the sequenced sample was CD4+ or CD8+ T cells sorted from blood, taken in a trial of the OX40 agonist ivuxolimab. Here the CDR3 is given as CASRTGTSGQTYEQYF. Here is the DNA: TGCGCCAGCAGGACCGGGACTAGCGGCCAAACCTACGAGCAGTACTTC.